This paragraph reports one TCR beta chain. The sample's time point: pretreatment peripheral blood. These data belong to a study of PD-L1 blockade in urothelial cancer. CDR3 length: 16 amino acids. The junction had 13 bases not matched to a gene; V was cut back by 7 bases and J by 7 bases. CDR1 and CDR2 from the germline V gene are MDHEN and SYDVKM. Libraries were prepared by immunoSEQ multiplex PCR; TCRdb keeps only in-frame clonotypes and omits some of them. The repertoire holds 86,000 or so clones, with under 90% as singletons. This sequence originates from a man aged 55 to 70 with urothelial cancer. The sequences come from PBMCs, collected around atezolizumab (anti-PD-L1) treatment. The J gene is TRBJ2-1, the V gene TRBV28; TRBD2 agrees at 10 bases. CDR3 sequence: CASTSRAASGSNEQFF. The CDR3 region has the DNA TGTGCCAGCACCTCCCGGGCCGCTAGCGGGAGTAATGAGCAGTTCTTC.